The present entry profiles one T cell receptor beta chain with its context. An amount of RNA that ranged from roughly 0.5 to 1 ug was reverse transcribed with random hexamers. TCRdb reprocessed the immunoSEQ multiplex PCR reads via MiXCR and lists one record per CDR3 protein. The repertoire holds 250,000 to 350,000 distinct CDR3 sequences, about 88% seen once, with approximately 0.11% in the top ten. The authors carried out high-throughput sequencing of TCR beta. They applied it to CD8+ and CD4+ T cells obtained from blood. These data are taken from a study of CD8 T cells in Susac syndrome. The sequence derives from a human donor with multiple sclerosis. What was sequenced was CD8+ T cells from PBMCs.

CDR3: CASSLRRERQGTEAFF. CDR3 nucleotide sequence: TGTGCCAGCAGCTTGAGACGGGAAAGACAGGGCACTGAAGCTTTCTTT. The chain combines TRBV5-4 with TRBJ1-1; 7 nucleotides agree with TRBD1. This CDR3 is built from 16 residues. After removal of 1 base from V and 4 bases from J, the junction contained 10 bases not matched to a gene. The V gene's germline CDR1 is SGHNT and CDR2 YYREEE (reference sequence).